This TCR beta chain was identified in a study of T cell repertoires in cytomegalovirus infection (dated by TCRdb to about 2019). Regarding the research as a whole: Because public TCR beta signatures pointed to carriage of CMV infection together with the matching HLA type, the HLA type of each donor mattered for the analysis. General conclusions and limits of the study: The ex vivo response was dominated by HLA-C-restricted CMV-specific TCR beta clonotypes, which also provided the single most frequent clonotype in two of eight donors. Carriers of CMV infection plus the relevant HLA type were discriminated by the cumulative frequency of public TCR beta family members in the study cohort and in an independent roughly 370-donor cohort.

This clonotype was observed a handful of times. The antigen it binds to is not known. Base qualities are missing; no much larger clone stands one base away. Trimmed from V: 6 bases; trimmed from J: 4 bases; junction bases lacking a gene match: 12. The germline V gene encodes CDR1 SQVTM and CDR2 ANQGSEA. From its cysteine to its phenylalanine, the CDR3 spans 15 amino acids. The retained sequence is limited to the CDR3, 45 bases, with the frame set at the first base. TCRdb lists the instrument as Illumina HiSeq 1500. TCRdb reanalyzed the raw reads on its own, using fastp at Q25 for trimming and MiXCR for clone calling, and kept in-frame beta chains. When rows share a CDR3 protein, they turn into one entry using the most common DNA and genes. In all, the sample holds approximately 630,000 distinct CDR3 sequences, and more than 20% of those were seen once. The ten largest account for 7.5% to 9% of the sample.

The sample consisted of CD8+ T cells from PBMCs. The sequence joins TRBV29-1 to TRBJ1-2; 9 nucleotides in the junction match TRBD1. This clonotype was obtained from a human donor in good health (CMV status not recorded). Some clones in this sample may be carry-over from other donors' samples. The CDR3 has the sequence CSVSDRGDLTYGYTF. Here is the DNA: TGCAGCGTCTCGGACAGGGGAGACCTCACCTATGGCTACACCTTC.